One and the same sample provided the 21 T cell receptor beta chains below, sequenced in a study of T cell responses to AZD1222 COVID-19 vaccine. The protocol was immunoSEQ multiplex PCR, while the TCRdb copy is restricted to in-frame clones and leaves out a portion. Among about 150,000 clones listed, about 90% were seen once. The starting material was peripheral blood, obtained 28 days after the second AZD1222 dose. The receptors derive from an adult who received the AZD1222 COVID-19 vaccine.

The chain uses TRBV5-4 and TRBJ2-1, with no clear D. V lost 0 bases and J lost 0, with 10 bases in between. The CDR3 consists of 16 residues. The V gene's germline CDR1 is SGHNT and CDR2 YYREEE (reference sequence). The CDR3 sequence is CASSLVRASSYNEQFF. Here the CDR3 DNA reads TGTGCCAGCAGCTTGGTTCGGGCGAGCTCCTACAATGAGCAGTTCTTC.

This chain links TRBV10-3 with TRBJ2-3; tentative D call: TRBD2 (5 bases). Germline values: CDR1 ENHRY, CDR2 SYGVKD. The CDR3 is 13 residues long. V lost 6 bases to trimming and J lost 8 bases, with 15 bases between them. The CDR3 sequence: CAIRGDSDFTQYF. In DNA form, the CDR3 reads TGTGCCATCAGAGGAGATAGCGACTTTACGCAGTATTTT.

CDR3 loop: CAWSGPGRNIQYF. The CDR3 DNA reads as TGTGCCTGGAGTGGCCCAGGGAGAAACATTCAGTACTTC. V usage is TRBV30 and J usage is TRBJ2-4; D may be TRBD1 or TRBD2 (5 bases each). Germline loops: CDR1 GTSNPN, CDR2 SVGIG (reference sequence). V lost 1 base to trimming and J lost 6 bases, with 10 bases between them. The CDR3 covers 13 residues.

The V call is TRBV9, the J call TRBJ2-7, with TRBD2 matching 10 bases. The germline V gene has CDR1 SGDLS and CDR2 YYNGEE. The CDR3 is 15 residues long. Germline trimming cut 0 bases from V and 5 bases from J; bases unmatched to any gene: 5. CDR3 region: CASSVGGTSDHEQYF. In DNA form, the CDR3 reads TGTGCCAGCAGCGTAGGGGGGACTAGCGATCACGAGCAGTACTTC.

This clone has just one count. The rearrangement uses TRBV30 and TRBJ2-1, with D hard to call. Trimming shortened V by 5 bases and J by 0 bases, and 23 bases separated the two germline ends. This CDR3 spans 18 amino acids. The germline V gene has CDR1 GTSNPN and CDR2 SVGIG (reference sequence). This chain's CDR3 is CAWDFPSTLSSSYNEQFF. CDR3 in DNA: TGTGCCTGGGACTTCCCCTCGACGCTCTCGAGCTCCTACAATGAGCAGTTCTTC.

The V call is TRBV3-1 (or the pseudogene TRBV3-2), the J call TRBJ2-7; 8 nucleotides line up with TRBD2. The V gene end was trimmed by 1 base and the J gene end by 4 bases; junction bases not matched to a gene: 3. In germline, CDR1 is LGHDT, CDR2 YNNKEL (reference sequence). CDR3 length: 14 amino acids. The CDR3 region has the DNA TGTGCCAGCAGCCAAGGAGCGGGAGCGTACGAGCAGTACTTC. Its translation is CASSQGAGAYEQYF.

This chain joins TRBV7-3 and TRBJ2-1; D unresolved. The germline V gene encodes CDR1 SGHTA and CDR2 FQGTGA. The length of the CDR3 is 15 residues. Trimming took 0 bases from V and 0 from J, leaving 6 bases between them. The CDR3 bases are TGTGCCAGCAGCTTAACGGTCAGCTCCTACAATGAGCAGTTCTTC. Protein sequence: CASSLTVSSYNEQFF.

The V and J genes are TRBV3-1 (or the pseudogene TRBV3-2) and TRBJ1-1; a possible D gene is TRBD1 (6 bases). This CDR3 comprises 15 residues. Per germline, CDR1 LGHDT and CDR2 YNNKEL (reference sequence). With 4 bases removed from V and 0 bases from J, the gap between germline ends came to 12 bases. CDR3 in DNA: TGTGCCAGCAGCCGCCGGGACACTATGAACACTGAAGCTTTCTTT. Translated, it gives CASSRRDTMNTEAFF.

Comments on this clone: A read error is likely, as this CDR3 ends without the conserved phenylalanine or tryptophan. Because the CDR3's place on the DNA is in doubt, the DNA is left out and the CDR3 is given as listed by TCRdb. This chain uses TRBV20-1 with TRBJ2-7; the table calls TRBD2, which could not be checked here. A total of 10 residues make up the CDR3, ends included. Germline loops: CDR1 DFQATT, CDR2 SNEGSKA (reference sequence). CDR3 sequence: CSVLARERDY.

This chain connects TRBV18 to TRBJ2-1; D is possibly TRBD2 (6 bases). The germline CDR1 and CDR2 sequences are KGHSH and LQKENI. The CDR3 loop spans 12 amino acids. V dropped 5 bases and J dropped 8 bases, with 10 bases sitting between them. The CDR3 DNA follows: TGTGCCAGCTCAGCAACGGGGGATGAGCAGTTCTTC. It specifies CASSATGDEQFF.

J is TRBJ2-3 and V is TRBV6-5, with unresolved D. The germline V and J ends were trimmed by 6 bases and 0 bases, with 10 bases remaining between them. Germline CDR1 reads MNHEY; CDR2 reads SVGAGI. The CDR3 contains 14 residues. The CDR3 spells CASRWSRSTDTQYF. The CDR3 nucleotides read TGTGCCAGCAGATGGAGTAGGAGCACAGATACGCAGTATTTT.

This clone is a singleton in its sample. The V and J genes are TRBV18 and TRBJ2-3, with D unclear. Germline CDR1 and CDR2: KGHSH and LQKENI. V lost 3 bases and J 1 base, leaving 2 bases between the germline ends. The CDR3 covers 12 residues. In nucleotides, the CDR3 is TGTGCCAGCTCACCCCGCACAGATACGCAGTATTTT. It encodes CASSPRTDTQYF.

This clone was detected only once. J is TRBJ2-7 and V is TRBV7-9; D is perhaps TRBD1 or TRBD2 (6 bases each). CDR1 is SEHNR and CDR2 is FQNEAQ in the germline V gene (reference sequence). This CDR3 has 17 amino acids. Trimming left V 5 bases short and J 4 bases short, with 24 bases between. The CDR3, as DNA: TGTGCCAGCAGCGGAGGTGGTAGGGGGGAAAATCGATACGAGCAGTACTTC. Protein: CASSGGGRGENRYEQYF.

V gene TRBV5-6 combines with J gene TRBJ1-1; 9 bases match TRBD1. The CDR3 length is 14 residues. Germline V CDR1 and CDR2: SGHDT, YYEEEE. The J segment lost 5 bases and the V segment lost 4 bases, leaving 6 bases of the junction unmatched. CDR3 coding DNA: TGTGCCAGCAGCCCGGGACAGGGCGTGACTGAAGCTTTCTTT. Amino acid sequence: CASSPGQGVTEAFF.

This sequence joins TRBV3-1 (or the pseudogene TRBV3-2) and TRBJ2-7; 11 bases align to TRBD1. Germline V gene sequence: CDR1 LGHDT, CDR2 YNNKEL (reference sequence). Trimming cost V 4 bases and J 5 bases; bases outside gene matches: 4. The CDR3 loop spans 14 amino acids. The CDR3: CASSLGQGANEQYF. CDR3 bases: TGTGCCAGCAGCCTTGGACAGGGGGCTAACGAGCAGTACTTC.

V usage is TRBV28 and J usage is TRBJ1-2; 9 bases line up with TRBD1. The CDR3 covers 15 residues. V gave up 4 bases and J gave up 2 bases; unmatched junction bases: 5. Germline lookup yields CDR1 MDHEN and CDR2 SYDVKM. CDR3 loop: CASSSHGTGNYGYTF. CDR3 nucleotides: TGTGCCAGCAGTTCCCACGGGACAGGGAACTATGGCTACACCTTC.

The CDR3 reads CTSSQGTGGNYGYTF. As DNA, the CDR3 is TGCACCAGCAGCCAAGGGACAGGGGGAAACTATGGCTACACCTTC. The chain has TRBV1 and TRBJ1-2; the table calls TRBD1, which could not be checked here. TRBV1 is classified as a pseudogene. This CDR3 is built from 15 residues.

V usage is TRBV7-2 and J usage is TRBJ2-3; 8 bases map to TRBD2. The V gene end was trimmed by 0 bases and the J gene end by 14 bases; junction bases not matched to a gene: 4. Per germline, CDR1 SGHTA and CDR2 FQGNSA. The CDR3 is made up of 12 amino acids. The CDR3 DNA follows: TGTGCCAGCAGCTTAGCTGACGGGAGGGCGTATTTT. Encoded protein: CASSLADGRAYF.

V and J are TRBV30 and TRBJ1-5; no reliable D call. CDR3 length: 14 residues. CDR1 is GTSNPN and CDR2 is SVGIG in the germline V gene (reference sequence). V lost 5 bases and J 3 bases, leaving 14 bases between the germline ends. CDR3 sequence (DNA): TGTGCCTGGTCCGGGGATTTCAACAATCAGCCCCAGCATTTT. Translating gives CAWSGDFNNQPQHF.

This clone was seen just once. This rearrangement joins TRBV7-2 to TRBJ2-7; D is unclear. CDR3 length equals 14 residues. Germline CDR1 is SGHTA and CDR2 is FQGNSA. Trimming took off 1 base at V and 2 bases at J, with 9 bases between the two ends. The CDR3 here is CASSLERHTYEQYF. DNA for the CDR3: TGTGCCAGCAGCTTAGAAAGACATACCTACGAGCAGTACTTC. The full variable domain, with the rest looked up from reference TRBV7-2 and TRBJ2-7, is GAGVSQSPSNKVTEKGKDVELRCDPISGHTALYWYRQSLGQGLEFLIYFQGNSAPDKSGLPSDRFSAERTGGSVSTLTIQRTQQEDSAVYLCASSLERHTYEQYFGPGTRLTVT.

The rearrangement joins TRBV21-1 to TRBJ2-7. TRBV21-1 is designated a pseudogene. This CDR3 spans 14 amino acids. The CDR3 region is CARIELQGVYEQYF. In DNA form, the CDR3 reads TGTGCCAGAATAGAACTCCAGGGAGTCTACGAGCAGTACTTC.